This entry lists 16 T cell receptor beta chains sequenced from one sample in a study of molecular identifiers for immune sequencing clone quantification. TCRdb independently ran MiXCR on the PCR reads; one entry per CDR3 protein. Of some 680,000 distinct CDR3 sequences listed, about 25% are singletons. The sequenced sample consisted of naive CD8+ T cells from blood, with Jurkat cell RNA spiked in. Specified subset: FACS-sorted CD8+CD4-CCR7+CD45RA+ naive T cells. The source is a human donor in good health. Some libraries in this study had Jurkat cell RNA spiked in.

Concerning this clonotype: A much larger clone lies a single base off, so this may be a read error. The CDR3 protein is CSARDSEQDLNSEAFF. The CDR3 region has the DNA TGCAGTGCTAGAGATTCTGAACAAGACTTGAACTCTGAAGCTTTCTTT. The gene calls are TRBV20-1 and TRBJ1-1, with D unresolved. The length of the CDR3 is 16 residues. Germline-derived CDR1 and CDR2 are DFQATT and SNEGSKA (reference sequence).

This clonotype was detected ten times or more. This chain's CDR3 is CASSPGTGAREQYF. The CDR3 bases are TGCGCCAGCAGCCCCGGGACCGGTGCGAGGGAGCAGTACTTC. The rearrangement links TRBV5-1 to TRBJ2-7, with D perhaps given as TRBD1 or TRBD2 (5 bases each). Trimming took off 4 bases at V and 7 bases at J, with 18 bases between the two ends. Looked up from germline, CDR1 is SGHRS and CDR2 is YFSETQ. The CDR3 length is 14 residues.

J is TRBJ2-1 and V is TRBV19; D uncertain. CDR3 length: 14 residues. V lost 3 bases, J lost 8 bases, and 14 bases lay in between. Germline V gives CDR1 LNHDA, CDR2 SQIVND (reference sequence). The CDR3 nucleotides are TGTGCCAGTAGTATCCAGACCCACGCCGATGAGCAGTTCTTC. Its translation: CASSIQTHADEQFF.

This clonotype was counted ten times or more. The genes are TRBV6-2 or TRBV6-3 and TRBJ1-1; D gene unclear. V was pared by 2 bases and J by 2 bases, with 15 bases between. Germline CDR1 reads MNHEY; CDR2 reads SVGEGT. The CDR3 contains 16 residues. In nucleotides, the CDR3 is TGTGCCAGCAGTTACAACGTACCTCTCGGAAACACTGAAGCTTTCTTT. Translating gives CASSYNVPLGNTEAFF.

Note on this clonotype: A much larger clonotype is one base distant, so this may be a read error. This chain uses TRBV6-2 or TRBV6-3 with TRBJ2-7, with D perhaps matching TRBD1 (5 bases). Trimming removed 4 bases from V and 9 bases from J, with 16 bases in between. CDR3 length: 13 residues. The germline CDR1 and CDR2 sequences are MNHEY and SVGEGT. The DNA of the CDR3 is TGTGCCAGCAGTTTTCAGGGTCGCCACGTGCAGTACTTC. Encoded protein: CASSFQGRHVQYF.

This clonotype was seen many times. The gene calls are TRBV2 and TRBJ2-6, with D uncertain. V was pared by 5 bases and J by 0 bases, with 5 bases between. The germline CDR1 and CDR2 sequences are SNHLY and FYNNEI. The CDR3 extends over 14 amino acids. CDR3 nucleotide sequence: TGTGCCAGCAGTACGCCCTCTGGGGCCAACGTCCTGACTTTC. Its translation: CASSTPSGANVLTF. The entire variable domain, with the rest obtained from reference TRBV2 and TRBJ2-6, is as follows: EPEVTQTPSHQVTQMGQEVILRCVPISNHLYFYWYRQILGQKVEFLVSFYNNEISEKSEIFDDQFSVERPDGSNFTLKIRSTKLEDSAMYFCASSTPSGANVLTFGAGSRLTVL.

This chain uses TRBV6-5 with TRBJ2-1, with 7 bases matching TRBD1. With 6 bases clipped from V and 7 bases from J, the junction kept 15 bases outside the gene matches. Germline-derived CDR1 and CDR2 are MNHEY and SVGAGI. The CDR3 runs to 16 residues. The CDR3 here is CASSPYDTGVGNEQFF. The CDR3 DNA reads TGTGCCAGCAGCCCCTATGACACAGGGGTTGGGAATGAGCAGTTCTTC.

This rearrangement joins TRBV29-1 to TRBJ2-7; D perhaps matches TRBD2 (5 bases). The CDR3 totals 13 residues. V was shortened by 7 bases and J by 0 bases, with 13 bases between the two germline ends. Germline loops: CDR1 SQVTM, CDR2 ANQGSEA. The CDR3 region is CSAEGDVSYEQYF. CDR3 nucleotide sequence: TGCAGCGCCGAGGGCGACGTCTCCTACGAGCAGTACTTC.

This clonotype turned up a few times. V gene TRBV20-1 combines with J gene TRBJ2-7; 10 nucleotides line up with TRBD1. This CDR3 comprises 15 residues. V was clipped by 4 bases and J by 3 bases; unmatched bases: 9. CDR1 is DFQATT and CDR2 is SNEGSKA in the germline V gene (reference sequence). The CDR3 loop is CSATFPGQGIYEQYF. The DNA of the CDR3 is TGCAGTGCTACCTTTCCGGGACAGGGGATCTACGAGCAGTACTTC.

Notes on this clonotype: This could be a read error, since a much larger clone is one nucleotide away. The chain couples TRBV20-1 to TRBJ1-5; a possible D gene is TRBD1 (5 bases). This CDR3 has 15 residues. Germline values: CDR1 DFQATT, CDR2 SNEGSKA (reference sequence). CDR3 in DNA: TGCAGTGCTAGTTTCCCCGATTGGGGCAATCGGCCCCAGCATTTT. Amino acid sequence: CSASFPDWGNRPQHF.

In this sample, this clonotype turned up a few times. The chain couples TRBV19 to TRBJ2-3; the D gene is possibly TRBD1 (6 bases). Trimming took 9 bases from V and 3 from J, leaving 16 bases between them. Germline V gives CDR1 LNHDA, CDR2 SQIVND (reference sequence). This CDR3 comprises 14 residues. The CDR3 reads CASEQGYGTDTQYF. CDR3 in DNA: TGTGCCAGCGAACAGGGATATGGTACAGATACGCAGTATTTT. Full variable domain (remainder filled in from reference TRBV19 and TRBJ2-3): DGGITQSPKYLFRKEGQNVTLSCEQNLNHDAMYWYRQDPGQGLRLIYYSQIVNDFQKGDIAEGYSVSREKKESFPLTVTSAQKNPTAFYLCASEQGYGTDTQYFGPGTRLTVL.

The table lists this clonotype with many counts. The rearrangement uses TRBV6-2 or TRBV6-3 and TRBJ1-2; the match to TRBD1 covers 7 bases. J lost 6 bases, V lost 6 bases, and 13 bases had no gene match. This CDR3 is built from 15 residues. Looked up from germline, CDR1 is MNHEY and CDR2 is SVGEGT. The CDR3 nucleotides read TGTGCCAGCAGCCAATCCTGGACAGGAGATAATGGCTACACCTTC. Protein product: CASSQSWTGDNGYTF.

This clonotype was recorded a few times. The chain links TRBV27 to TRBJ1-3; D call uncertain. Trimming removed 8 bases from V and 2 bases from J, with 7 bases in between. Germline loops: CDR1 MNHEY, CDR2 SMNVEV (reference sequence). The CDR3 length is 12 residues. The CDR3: CASGETGNTIYF. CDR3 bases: TGTGCCAGCGGGGAAACTGGAAACACCATATATTTT.

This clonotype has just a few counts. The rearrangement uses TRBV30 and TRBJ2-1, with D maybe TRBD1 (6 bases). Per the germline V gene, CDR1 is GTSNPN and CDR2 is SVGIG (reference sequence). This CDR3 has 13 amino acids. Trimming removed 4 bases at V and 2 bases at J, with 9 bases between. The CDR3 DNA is TGTGCCTGGAAAGGGGACACCTACAATGAGCAGTTCTTC. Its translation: CAWKGDTYNEQFF.

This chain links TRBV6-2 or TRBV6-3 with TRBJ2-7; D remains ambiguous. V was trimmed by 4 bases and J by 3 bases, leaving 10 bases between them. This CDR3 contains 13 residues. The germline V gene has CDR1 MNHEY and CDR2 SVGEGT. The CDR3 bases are TGTGCCAGCAGTTTATTAAACAGCTACGAGCAGTACTTC. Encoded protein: CASSLLNSYEQYF.

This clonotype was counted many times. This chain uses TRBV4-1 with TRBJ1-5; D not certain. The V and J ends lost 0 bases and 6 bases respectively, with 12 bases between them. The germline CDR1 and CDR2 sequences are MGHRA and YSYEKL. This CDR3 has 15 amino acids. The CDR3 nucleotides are TGCGCCAGCAGCCAAGAACTGGGGAACAGTCAGCCCCAGCATTTT. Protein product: CASSQELGNSQPQHF.